One T cell receptor (beta chain) is described in this entry. The sample belongs to a study of T cell changes during pregnancy in multiple sclerosis. The CDR3 runs 16 residues. Germline loops: CDR1 SQVTM, CDR2 ANQGSEA. With V trimmed by 1 base and J by 4 bases, 9 bases remained unmatched. Profiling relied on immunoSEQ multiplex PCR, and the TCRdb table lists in-frame clones only, not all of them. Of 60,000 to 75,000 clones in the sample, 92% are singletons; the top ten hold about 1.6%. V gene TRBV29-1 combines with J gene TRBJ2-3, with 9 bases aligning to TRBD2. Sequencing was performed on peripheral blood, taken after pregnancy. The receptor was derived from a female donor with multiple sclerosis, enrolled in a pregnancy study. The CDR3 sequence: CSVEVGSGSISDTQYF. CDR3 DNA: TGCAGCGTTGAAGTGGGTAGCGGGAGTATTTCAGATACGCAGTATTTT.